The present entry profiles one T cell receptor (beta chain) with its context. This clonotype registers as medium-sized (0.01 to 0.1%) within its sample. It lacks a known antigen. Base-call qualities are not available, and no considerably larger clone is one nucleotide away. Library preparation employed PCR. Sequenced using an Illumina HiSeq 2500. The raw public data were reprocessed by TCRdb itself: fastp quality trimming at Q25, MiXCR clonotype calling, in-frame beta chains only. Merged by CDR3 protein, the rows form single entries marked with the most common genes and DNA. The sample includes several thousand distinct CDR3 sequences, with about an eighth observed a single time. 9.5% to 13% of the sample comes from the top ten. This sample is drawn from a study of CXCR3 chemokines and chemotherapy response in bladder cancer (dated by TCRdb to between 2022 and 2023). About the full investigation: Whether chemotherapy response in human bladder cancer was predicted by intratumoral CXCR3 chemokine system activity was examined in the study.

As encoded in the germline V gene, CDR1 is SGHTA while CDR2 is FQGNSA. From cysteine to phenylalanine, the CDR3 is 16 amino acids long. Only the CDR3 DNA stays, 48 bases, in frame from base 1. Relative to germline, V is missing 5 bases and J is missing 3 bases, with 6 bases of the junction outside any gene match. This receptor chain uses TRBV7-2 and TRBJ2-3; TRBD2 agrees with 12 junctional bases. Sampling was performed from a patient whose treatment included neoadjuvant chemotherapy. This sequence was found in a human donor with bladder cancer that responded to neoadjuvant chemotherapy. The CDR3 protein is CASSTGTSGSTDTQYF. The DNA sequence reads TGTGCCAGCAGCACCGGGACTAGCGGGTCGACAGATACGCAGTATTTT.